This paragraph reports one TCR beta chain. Clones were read by immunoSEQ multiplex PCR, and TCRdb kept only the in-frame ones, dropping some. The table records 86,000 or so clones, around 96% of them present only once. The data stem from a study of human thymus T cells. Obtained as resections during corrective heart surgery, the thymus tissue was then studied. This TCR was recovered from a boy under two years old with a congenital heart defect but otherwise immunologically healthy. Sequencing was performed on thymus tissue.

This chain's CDR3 is CASSFKGAGTSDHQETQYF. CDR3 nucleotide sequence: TGTGCCAGCAGTTTTAAAGGGGCCGGGACTAGCGATCACCAAGAGACCCAGTACTTC. The rearrangement uses TRBV27 and TRBJ2-5, with TRBD2 identical over 10 bases. This CDR3 contains 19 residues. Germline V gene lookup returns CDR1 MNHEY and CDR2 SMNVEV (reference sequence). The ends lost 3 bases at V and 0 bases at J; junction bases unmatched: 13.